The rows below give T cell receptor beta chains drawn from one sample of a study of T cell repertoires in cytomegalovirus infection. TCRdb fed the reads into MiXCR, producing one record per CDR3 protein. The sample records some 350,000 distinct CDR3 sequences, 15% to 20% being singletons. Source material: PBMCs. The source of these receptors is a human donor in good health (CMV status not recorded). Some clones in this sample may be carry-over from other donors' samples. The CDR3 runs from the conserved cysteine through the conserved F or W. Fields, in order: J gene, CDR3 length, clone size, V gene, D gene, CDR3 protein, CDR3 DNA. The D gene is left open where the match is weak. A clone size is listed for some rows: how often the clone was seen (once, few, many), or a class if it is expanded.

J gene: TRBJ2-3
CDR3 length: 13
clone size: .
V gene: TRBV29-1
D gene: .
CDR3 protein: CSVEVAATDTQYF
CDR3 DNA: TGCAGCGTTGAAGTTGCGGCCACAGATACGCAGTATTTT

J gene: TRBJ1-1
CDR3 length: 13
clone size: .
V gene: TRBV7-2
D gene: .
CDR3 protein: CASSLENRDTAFF
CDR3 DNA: TGTGCCAGCAGCTTAGAGAACCGGGACACAGCTTTCTTT

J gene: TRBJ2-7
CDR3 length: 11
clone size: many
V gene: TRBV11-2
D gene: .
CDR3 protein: CASSSDYEQYF
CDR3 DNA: TGTGCCAGCAGCTCGGACTACGAGCAGTACTTC

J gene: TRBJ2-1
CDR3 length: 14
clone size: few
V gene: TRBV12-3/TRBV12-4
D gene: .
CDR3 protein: CASSFTTTGTEQFF
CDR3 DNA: TGTGCCAGCAGTTTCACGACCACTGGGACAGAGCAGTTCTTC

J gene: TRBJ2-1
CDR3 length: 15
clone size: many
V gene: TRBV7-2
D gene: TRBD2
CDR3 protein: CASSYASGSYNEQFF
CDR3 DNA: TGTGCCAGCAGCTACGCTAGCGGCTCCTACAATGAGCAGTTCTTC

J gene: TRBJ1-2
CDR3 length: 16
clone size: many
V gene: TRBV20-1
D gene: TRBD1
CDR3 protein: CSARINLGTGAHGYTF
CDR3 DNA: TGCAGTGCTAGAATAAATCTCGGGACAGGGGCGCACGGCTACACCTTC

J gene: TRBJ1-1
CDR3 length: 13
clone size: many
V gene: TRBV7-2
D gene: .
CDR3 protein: CASTFLQGAEAFF
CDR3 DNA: TGTGCCAGCACTTTCCTACAGGGTGCTGAAGCTTTCTTT

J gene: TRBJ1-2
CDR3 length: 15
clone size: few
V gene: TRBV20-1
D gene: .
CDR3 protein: CSASRAGPMGYGYTF
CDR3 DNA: TGCAGTGCTAGCCGCGCGGGACCGATGGGCTATGGCTACACCTTC

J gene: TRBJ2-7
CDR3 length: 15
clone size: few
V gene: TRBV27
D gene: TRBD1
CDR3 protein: CASRPGQGLPYEQYF
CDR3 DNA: TGTGCCAGCAGACCCGGACAGGGGCTTCCCTACGAGCAGTACTTC

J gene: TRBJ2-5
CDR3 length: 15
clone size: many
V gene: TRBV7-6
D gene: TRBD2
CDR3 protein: CASSFPRGAQETQYF
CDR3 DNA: TGTGCCAGCAGCTTCCCGCGGGGGGCCCAAGAGACCCAGTACTTC

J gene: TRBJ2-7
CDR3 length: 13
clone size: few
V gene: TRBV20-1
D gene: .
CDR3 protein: CSARSPGSYEQYF
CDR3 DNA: TGCAGTGCTAGGTCCCCGGGAAGCTACGAGCAGTACTTC

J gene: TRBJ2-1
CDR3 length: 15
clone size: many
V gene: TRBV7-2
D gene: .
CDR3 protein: CASSLQGSSYNEQFF
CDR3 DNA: TGTGCCAGCAGCTTACAGGGAAGCTCCTACAATGAGCAGTTCTTC

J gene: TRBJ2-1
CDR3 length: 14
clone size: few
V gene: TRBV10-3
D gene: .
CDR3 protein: CAISEGGAYNEQFF
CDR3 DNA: TGTGCCATCAGTGAAGGGGGAGCCTACAATGAGCAGTTCTTC

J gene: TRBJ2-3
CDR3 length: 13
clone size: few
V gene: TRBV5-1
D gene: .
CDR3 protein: CASSLRQPDTQYF
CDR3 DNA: TGCGCCAGCAGCTTACGGCAACCCGATACGCAGTATTTT

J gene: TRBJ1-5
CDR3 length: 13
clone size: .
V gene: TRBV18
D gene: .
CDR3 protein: CASAGGGNQPQHF
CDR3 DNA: TGTGCCAGCGCTGGAGGGGGCAATCAGCCCCAGCATTTT

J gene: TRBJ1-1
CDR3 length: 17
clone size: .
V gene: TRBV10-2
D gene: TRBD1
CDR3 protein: CASSGTGGRRGNTEAFF
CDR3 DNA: TGCGCCAGCAGTGGGACAGGGGGGAGAAGGGGGAACACTGAAGCTTTCTTT

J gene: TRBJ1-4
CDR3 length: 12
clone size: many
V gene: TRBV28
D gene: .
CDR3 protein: CASSFGREKLFF
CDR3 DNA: TGTGCCAGCAGTTTCGGCCGGGAAAAACTGTTTTTT

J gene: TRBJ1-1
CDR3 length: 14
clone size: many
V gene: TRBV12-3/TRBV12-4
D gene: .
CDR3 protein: CASSLGGRGTEAFF
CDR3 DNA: TGTGCCAGCAGTTTAGGTGGCAGGGGAACTGAAGCTTTCTTT

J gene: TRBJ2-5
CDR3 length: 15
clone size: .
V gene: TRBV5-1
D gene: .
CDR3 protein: CASSFGGNNQETQYF
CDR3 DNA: TGCGCCAGCAGCTTTGGGGGGAACAACCAAGAGACCCAGTACTTC

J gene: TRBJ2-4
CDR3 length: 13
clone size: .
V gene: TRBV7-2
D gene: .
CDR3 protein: CASSWMAKNIQYF
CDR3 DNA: TGTGCCAGCAGCTGGATGGCCAAAAACATTCAGTACTTC

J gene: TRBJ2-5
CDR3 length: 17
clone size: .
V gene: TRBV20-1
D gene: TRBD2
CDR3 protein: CSASHPSSGRAGETQYF
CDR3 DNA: TGCAGTGCTAGTCACCCCTCTAGCGGGAGGGCCGGGGAGACCCAGTACTTC

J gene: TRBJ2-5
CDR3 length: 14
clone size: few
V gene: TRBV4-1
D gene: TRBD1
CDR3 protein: CASRQTGGLETQYF
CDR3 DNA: TGCGCCAGCAGACAGACAGGGGGCCTGGAGACCCAGTACTTC

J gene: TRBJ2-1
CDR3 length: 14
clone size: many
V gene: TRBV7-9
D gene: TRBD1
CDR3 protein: CASSGTGKYNEQFF
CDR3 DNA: TGTGCCAGCAGCGGGACAGGGAAATACAATGAGCAGTTCTTC